These T cell receptor beta chains were read from a single sample in a study of blood T cell repertoires in COVID-19. Some clones are missing from TCRdb's copy, which holds only in-frame ones; the method was immunoSEQ multiplex PCR. This repertoire shows about 140,000 clones, roughly 88% found once; its top ten account for 10% to 13%. The sample was peripheral blood. The receptors here all came from a man aged 55 to 70 with active or convalescent COVID-19. CDR3s include the opening cysteine and the closing phenylalanine or tryptophan. The D gene is left open where the match is weak. Size is stated for part of the rows, as once, few or many counts, or as a class when the clone is expanded.

J gene | D gene | V gene | clone size | CDR3 protein | CDR3 DNA
TRBJ1-5 | - | TRBV24-1 | - | CATSATGNGDQPQHF | TGTGCCACCAGTGCAACCGGGAATGGGGATCAGCCCCAGCATTTT
TRBJ1-3 | TRBD1 | TRBV27 | - | CASSLSAPDRALSGNTIYF | TGTGCCAGCAGTTTATCGGCCCCGGACAGGGCCCTCTCTGGAAACACCATATATTTT
TRBJ1-1 | - | TRBV27 | - | CASRHATGNTEAFF | TGTGCCAGCAGGCACGCGACAGGGAACACTGAAGCTTTCTTT
TRBJ2-1 | TRBD2 | TRBV9 | - | CASSVGPSGRGNEQFF | TGTGCCAGCAGCGTAGGGCCTAGCGGGAGAGGAAATGAGCAGTTCTTC
TRBJ1-1 | - | TRBV6-6 | few | CATIQNTEAFF | TGTGCCACTATTCAGAACACTGAAGCTTTCTTT
TRBJ2-1 | TRBD2 | TRBV24-1 | - | CATSDPGLAGVERTYNEQFF | TGTGCCACCAGTGATCCGGGACTAGCGGGAGTCGAAAGGACCTACAATGAGCAGTTCTTC
TRBJ1-5 | - | TRBV5-6 | - | CASSATGGLSNQPQHF | TGTGCCAGCAGCGCGACAGGTGGGTTGAGCAATCAGCCCCAGCATTTT
TRBJ1-5 | TRBD1 | TRBV27 | - | CASQTQGAPGQPQHF | TGTGCCAGCCAAACACAGGGGGCGCCGGGGCAGCCCCAGCATTTT
TRBJ2-2 | TRBD2 | TRBV9 | - | CASSVTAGGPVNTGELFF | TGTGCCAGCAGCGTAACAGCGGGAGGGCCTGTGAACACCGGGGAGCTGTTTTTT
TRBJ1-1 | TRBD1 | TRBV27 | - | CASGYDRGRLEAFF | TGTGCCAGCGGGTACGACAGGGGGCGCCTTGAAGCTTTCTTT
TRBJ1-1 | - | TRBV29-1 | - | CSVRGKMNTEAFF | TGCAGCGTCCGGGGGAAGATGAACACTGAAGCTTTCTTT
TRBJ1-2 | TRBD1 | TRBV6-5 | - | CASSKPRGRNYGYTF | TGTGCCAGCAGTAAACCCAGGGGGCGTAACTATGGCTACACCTTC
TRBJ2-2 | - | TRBV30 | - | CAWSVGQNTGELFF | TGTGCCTGGAGTGTGGGACAGAACACCGGGGAGCTGTTTTTT
TRBJ1-1 | - | TRBV18 | - | CASSPPGPGVTEAFF | TGTGCCAGCTCACCACCCGGTCCAGGGGTCACTGAAGCTTTCTTT
TRBJ1-1 | - | TRBV2 | - | CASSKQGNTEAFF | TGTGCCAGCAGTAAACAGGGGAACACTGAAGCTTTCTTT
TRBJ2-1 | TRBD1 | TRBV10-3 | - | CAISGGTVPYNEQFF | TGTGCCATCAGTGGGGGGACAGTCCCCTACAATGAGCAGTTCTTC
TRBJ2-1 | TRBD1 | TRBV4-1 | - | CASSQGGTEDNEQFF | TGCGCCAGCAGCCAAGGGGGGACAGAGGACAATGAGCAGTTCTTC
TRBJ1-3 | - | TRBV7-9 | - | CASSLVAVRGGNTIYF | TGTGCCAGCAGCTTAGTTGCGGTCAGGGGCGGAAACACCATATATTTT
TRBJ2-5 | TRBD2 | TRBV10-3 | - | CATGGAEETQYF | TGTGCCACCGGGGGGGCAGAGGAGACCCAGTACTTC
TRBJ1-3 | - | TRBV5-1 | - | CASSLTASGNTIYF | TGCGCCAGCAGCTTAACAGCTTCTGGAAACACCATATATTTT
TRBJ2-2 | - | TRBV11-2 | - | CASTLQGGNTGELFF | TGTGCCAGCACCTTGCAGGGGGGGAACACCGGGGAGCTGTTTTTT
TRBJ1-1 | - | TRBV27 | - | CASSSRTEAFF | TGTGCCAGCAGCTCACGGACTGAAGCTTTCTTT
TRBJ1-6 | - | TRBV30 | - | CAWSVLRGYGSPLHF | TGTGCCTGGAGTGTACTTAGGGGGTATGGGTCACCCCTCCACTTT
TRBJ2-2 | TRBD1 | TRBV6-5 | - | CASSMGQALTGELFF | TGTGCCAGCAGCATGGGACAGGCTCTCACCGGGGAGCTGTTTTTT
TRBJ2-7 | TRBD1 | TRBV19 | - | CASSPRTGASYEQYF | TGTGCCAGTAGTCCCCGGACAGGGGCCTCCTACGAGCAGTACTTC
TRBJ1-1 | - | TRBV10-3 | once | CAIRASGQFTEAFF | TGTGCCATCAGAGCTTCCGGACAGTTCACTGAAGCTTTCTTT
TRBJ1-1 | TRBD1 | TRBV11-2 | - | CASSLRAGGLTEAFF | TGTGCCAGCAGCTTACGGGCAGGGGGTCTCACTGAAGCTTTCTTT
TRBJ2-1 | - | TRBV6-2/TRBV6-3 | - | CASSPTTLYNEQFF | TGTGCCAGCAGCCCTACGACTCTTTACAATGAGCAGTTCTTC
TRBJ1-1 | - | TRBV9 | - | CASSTTGNTEAFF | TGTGCCAGCAGCACTACAGGGAACACTGAAGCTTTCTTT
TRBJ2-5 | - | TRBV2 | - | CASSAQGTSSGTQYF | TGTGCCAGCAGTGCCCAGGGTACGTCTTCTGGGACCCAGTACTTC
TRBJ2-6 | - | TRBV4-3 | - | CASSHYGDSLGANVLTF | TGCGCCAGCAGCCATTACGGGGATTCTCTAGGGGCCAACGTCCTGACTTTC
TRBJ2-2 | - | TRBV12-3/TRBV12-4 | - | CASTLTSRELFF | TGTGCCAGCACCCTAACGAGCCGGGAGCTGTTTTTT
TRBJ1-5 | - | TRBV19 | - | CASTGNSNQPQHF | TGTGCCAGTACAGGTAATAGCAATCAGCCCCAGCATTTT
TRBJ1-1 | TRBD1 | TRBV6-5 | - | CASSLTGATEAFF | TGTGCCAGCAGCCTAACAGGGGCCACTGAAGCTTTCTTT
TRBJ1-5 | - | TRBV19 | - | CASSTTPGGRSNQPQHF | TGTGCCAGTAGTACCACCCCGGGAGGGAGGAGCAATCAGCCCCAGCATTTT
TRBJ2-7 | - | TRBV2 | few | CASGDLSSYEQYF | TGTGCCAGCGGGGACTTAAGCTCCTACGAGCAGTACTTC
TRBJ2-4 | TRBD2 | TRBV10-1 | - | CASSESTPGLAGVGNIQYF | TGCGCCAGCAGTGAGTCGACCCCAGGGCTAGCGGGAGTCGGAAACATTCAGTACTTC
TRBJ2-1 | - | TRBV11-3 | - | CASSLVSASPNGNEQFF | TGTGCCAGCAGCTTAGTATCAGCTAGTCCAAACGGGAATGAGCAGTTCTTC
TRBJ1-1 | - | TRBV30 | - | CAWKPPASTEAFF | TGTGCCTGGAAACCCCCGGCTAGTACTGAAGCTTTCTTT
TRBJ2-5 | - | TRBV10-1 | - | CASSAGTPQETQYF | TGCGCCAGCAGTGCCGGGACTCCTCAAGAGACCCAGTACTTC
TRBJ1-2 | - | TRBV10-3 | - | CAISEGGGYTF | TGTGCCATCAGTGAGGGCGGGGGCTACACCTTC
TRBJ2-7 | TRBD2 | TRBV11-3 | - | CASSSSSGGASPEQYF | TGTGCCAGCAGCTCCTCGAGCGGGGGAGCGTCACCGGAGCAGTACTTC
TRBJ2-5 | TRBD2 | TRBV5-1 | few | CASSLVSGGNQETQYF | TGCGCCAGCAGCTTGGTTAGCGGGGGAAACCAAGAGACCCAGTACTTC
TRBJ1-1 | - | TRBV6-2/TRBV6-3 | - | CASSYPKTGPFTEAFF | TGTGCCAGCAGTTACCCGAAGACAGGCCCCTTCACTGAAGCTTTCTTT
TRBJ2-1 | TRBD2 | TRBV7-2 | - | CASSTRFSGRINEQFF | TGTGCCAGCAGCACACGGTTTAGCGGGAGGATCAATGAGCAGTTCTTC
TRBJ1-2 | TRBD1 | TRBV6-5 | few | CASSSRTGDRGYGYTF | TGTGCCAGCAGTTCCCGGACAGGGGATCGTGGCTATGGCTACACCTTC
TRBJ2-5 | TRBD1 | TRBV18 | - | CASSEGQGGETQYF | TGTGCCAGCTCAGAAGGACAGGGGGGAGAGACCCAGTACTTC
TRBJ1-1 | - | TRBV2 | - | CASSEDNHMNTEAFF | TGTGCCAGCAGTGAAGATAACCACATGAACACTGAAGCTTTCTTT
TRBJ1-3 | - | TRBV14 | - | CASSQVSDRFSGNTIYF | TGTGCCAGCAGCCAAGTTTCCGACAGGTTCTCTGGAAACACCATATATTTT
TRBJ2-2 | - | TRBV6-4 | - | CATRSTPSGELFF | TGTGCCACCCGGAGCACACCATCCGGGGAGCTGTTTTTT
TRBJ1-4 | TRBD1 | TRBV7-9 | once | CASSPGWGQGNEKLFF | TGTGCCAGCAGCCCGGGGTGGGGACAGGGGAATGAAAAACTGTTTTTT
TRBJ1-2 | - | TRBV6-5 | - | CASAGNYGYTF | TGTGCCAGCGCAGGAAACTATGGCTACACCTTC
TRBJ2-5 | TRBD2 | TRBV5-4 | - | CASSFREGETQYF | TGTGCCAGCAGCTTTAGGGAGGGAGAGACCCAGTACTTC
TRBJ1-6 | TRBD1 | TRBV10-2 | once | CASRSRDRGVNSPLHF | TGCGCCAGCAGAAGTCGGGACAGGGGAGTAAATTCACCCCTCCACTTT
TRBJ2-1 | - | TRBV6-6 | - | CASTTGTYNEQFF | TGTGCCAGCACCACCGGGACTTACAATGAGCAGTTCTTC
TRBJ1-5 | - | TRBV6-5 | - | CASSKHFSNQPQHF | TGTGCCAGCAGTAAGCATTTTAGCAATCAGCCCCAGCATTTT
TRBJ1-1 | - | TRBV6-4 | - | CASSEGRNTEAFF | TGTGCCAGCAGTGAAGGGAGGAACACTGAAGCTTTCTTT
TRBJ1-4 | TRBD1 | TRBV14 | - | CASSQVGRGLSNEKLFF | TGTGCCAGCAGCCAAGTCGGCAGGGGGCTGTCTAATGAAAAACTGTTTTTT
TRBJ2-3 | - | TRBV9 | - | CASSDGLAFPAQYF | TGTGCCAGCAGCGATGGACTGGCTTTTCCGGCGCAGTATTTT